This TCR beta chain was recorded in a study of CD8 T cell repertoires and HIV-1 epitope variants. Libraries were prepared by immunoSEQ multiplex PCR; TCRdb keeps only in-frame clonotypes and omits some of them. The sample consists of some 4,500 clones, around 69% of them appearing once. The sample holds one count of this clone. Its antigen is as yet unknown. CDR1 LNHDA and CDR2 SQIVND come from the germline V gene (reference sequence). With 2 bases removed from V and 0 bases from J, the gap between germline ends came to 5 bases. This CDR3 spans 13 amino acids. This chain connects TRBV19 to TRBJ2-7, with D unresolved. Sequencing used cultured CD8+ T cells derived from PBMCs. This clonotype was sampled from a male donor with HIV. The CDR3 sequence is CASSISISYEQYF. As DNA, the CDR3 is TGTGCCAGTAGTATAAGCATCTCCTACGAGCAGTACTTC.